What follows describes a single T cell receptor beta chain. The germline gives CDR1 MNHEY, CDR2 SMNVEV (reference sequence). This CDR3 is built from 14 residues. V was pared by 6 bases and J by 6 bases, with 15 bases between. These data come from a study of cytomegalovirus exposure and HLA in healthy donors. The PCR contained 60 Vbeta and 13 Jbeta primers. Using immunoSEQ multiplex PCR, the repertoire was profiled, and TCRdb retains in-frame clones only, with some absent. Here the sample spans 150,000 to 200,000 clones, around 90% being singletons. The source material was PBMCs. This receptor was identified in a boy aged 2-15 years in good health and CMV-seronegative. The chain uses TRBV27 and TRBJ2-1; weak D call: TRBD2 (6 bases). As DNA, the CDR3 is TGTGCCAGCAGGGCTTTAGCGGAGACCAATGAGCAGTTCTTC. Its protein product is CASRALAETNEQFF.